These 28 T cell receptor beta chains were sequenced from one sample in a study of T cells after yellow fever vaccination. From the 5' RACE reads, TCRdb called clonotypes with MiXCR, one entry per CDR3 protein. The data hold more than 300,000 distinct CDR3 sequences, with roughly 10% observed a single time. Sequenced here: CD4+ T cells sorted from PBMCs, sampled 45 days after the yellow fever booster vaccination. These receptors came from a man between 18 and 35 years old who received the YFV17D yellow fever vaccine.

This clonotype appeared many times. The J gene is TRBJ1-1, the V gene TRBV29-1, with no clear D. Per germline, CDR1 SQVTM and CDR2 ANQGSEA. This CDR3 comprises 13 residues. Between the trimmed V and J ends, which lost 4 bases and 6 bases, there was a span of 15 bases. DNA of the CDR3: TGCAGCGTTGTTGCTCGAGGGTCCTCTGAAGCTTTCTTT. This sequence encodes CSVVARGSSEAFF.

V usage is TRBV12-3 or TRBV12-4 and J usage is TRBJ2-5; TRBD2 is a possible D gene (6 bases). Trimming left V 3 bases short and J 5 bases short, with 10 bases between. The CDR3 contains 13 residues. In nucleotides, the CDR3 is TGTGCCAGCAGTTTCCGCCGGGGGGAGACCCAGTACTTC. Translated, it gives CASSFRRGETQYF.

The chain links TRBV5-4 to TRBJ1-1, with TRBD1 matching over 12 bases. Germline V CDR1 and CDR2: SGHNT, YYREEE (reference sequence). There are 16 residues in the CDR3. Losses at the gene ends were 3 bases for V and 0 bases for J; bases not matched to a gene: 3. The CDR3: CASSSGQGAVNTEAFF. CDR3 nucleotides: TGTGCCAGCAGCTCGGGACAGGGGGCGGTGAACACTGAAGCTTTCTTT.

This clonotype showed up just a few times. This chain links TRBV6-2 or TRBV6-3 with TRBJ1-2; 9 bases map to TRBD1. The CDR3 is made up of 16 amino acids. V shed 5 bases and J 8 bases; nucleotides not matched to a gene: 15. CDR1 is MNHEY and CDR2 is SVGEGT in the germline V gene. CDR3: CASSRLRDRERSGYTF. The CDR3 nucleotides read TGTGCCAGCAGTCGCCTCCGGGACAGGGAACGGAGCGGCTACACCTTC.

The table lists this clonotype with many counts. The J gene is TRBJ2-5, the V gene TRBV11-3; D ambiguous. Trimming cost V 3 bases and J 2 bases, with 7 bases left between them. The CDR3 runs to 13 residues. In germline, CDR1 is SGHNT, CDR2 YENEEA. The CDR3 nucleotides are TGTGCCAGCAGCTTGGGGATACAAGAGACCCAGTACTTC. It is translated as CASSLGIQETQYF.

In its sample, this clonotype was seen a few times. The V gene is TRBV3-1, the J gene TRBJ2-5, with no clear D. In germline, CDR1 is LGHDT, CDR2 YNNKEL (reference sequence). Deletions cut 0 bases from V and 5 bases from J, with 4 bases between. The CDR3 contains 12 residues. The CDR3 nucleotides are TGTGCCAGCAGCCAAGATGTGGAGACCCAGTACTTC. It yields the protein CASSQDVETQYF.

This clonotype has only a few counts. The chain employs TRBV19 and TRBJ1-2, with 8 bases lining up with TRBD1. The trim removed 7 bases at V and 3 bases at J, leaving 10 bases unmatched. The germline V gene has CDR1 LNHDA and CDR2 SQIVND (reference sequence). The CDR3 contains 15 residues. CDR3 nucleotide sequence: TGTGCCAGTACCAAGGGACAGGCAAACTACTATGGCTACACCTTC. Translation gives CASTKGQANYYGYTF.

This clonotype occurred a few times. The rearrangement uses TRBV5-1 and TRBJ2-2; weak D call: TRBD1 (5 bases). V lost 1 base, J lost 7 bases, and 17 bases lay in between. From germline, CDR1 is SGHRS and CDR2 YFSETQ. This CDR3 has 16 amino acids. DNA of the CDR3: TGCGCCAGCAGCTTGACAGGAGCCCCCGCACTCGGGGAGCTGTTTTTT. Translated: CASSLTGAPALGELFF.

In its sample, this clonotype was seen many times. The rearrangement uses TRBV12-3 or TRBV12-4 and TRBJ1-1; 7 bases fit TRBD1. The V segment lost 6 bases and the J segment 10 bases; nucleotides outside the gene matches: 14. This CDR3 is built from 14 residues. In DNA, the CDR3 is TGTGCCAGCAGACCCAGGACAGGATCAAGGGGAGCTTTCTTT. Amino acids: CASRPRTGSRGAFF.

This clonotype occurred a few times. The DNA for the CDR3 is TGCGCCAGCAGCTTGGTCCCAGGAAATGAAAAACTGTTTTTT. It yields the protein CASSLVPGNEKLFF. This chain connects TRBV5-1 to TRBJ1-4; D call uncertain. The CDR3 length is 14 residues. The germline gives CDR1 SGHRS, CDR2 YFSETQ. Trimming took off 0 bases at V and 5 bases at J, with 8 bases between the two ends.

This chain connects TRBV6-5 to TRBJ2-3, with D perhaps matching TRBD1 or TRBD2 (5 bases each). CDR3 length: 15 amino acids. The germline gives CDR1 MNHEY, CDR2 SVGAGI. Deletions cut 6 bases from V and 1 base from J, with 14 bases between. This chain's CDR3 is CASSPFVGGTDTQYF. CDR3 bases: TGTGCCAGCAGCCCCTTCGTGGGGGGCACAGATACGCAGTATTTT.

CDR3 bases: TGCGCCAGCAGCCGCGAGAGGCTTTTGAACCGCTTGAACACTGAAGCTTTCTTT. Its translation: CASSRERLLNRLNTEAFF. The V gene is TRBV4-1, the J gene TRBJ1-1; D is unresolved. V was pared by 4 bases and J by 0 bases, with 21 bases between. CDR1 is MGHRA, CDR2 YSYEKL, per germline. This CDR3 region has 18 residues.

This clonotype was found many times. The chain is built from TRBV5-6 and TRBJ2-3; 9 nucleotides match TRBD2. J gave up 0 bases and V 5 bases, and 13 bases lay outside the gene matches. This CDR3 has 18 amino acids. Germline V lookup: CDR1 SGHDT, CDR2 YYEEEE. The CDR3 DNA reads TGTGCCAGCAGTTTCGGACTAGCGCTCAGTGCTAGCACAGATACGCAGTATTTT. Its translation is CASSFGLALSASTDTQYF.

This clonotype was seen only a few times. V is TRBV20-1 and J is TRBJ1-2; 11 positions match TRBD1. Per the germline V gene, CDR1 is DFQATT and CDR2 is SNEGSKA (reference sequence). This CDR3 has 13 amino acids. With V trimmed by 3 bases and J by 8 bases, 5 bases remained unmatched. CDR3 bases: TGCAGTGCTAGGTTGGACAGGGGGCTCGGCTACACCTTC. Translated: CSARLDRGLGYTF.

This chain connects TRBV12-3 or TRBV12-4 to TRBJ1-4; perhaps TRBD1 as D (6 bases). CDR3 length: 15 residues. The V end lost 0 bases, the J end lost 5 bases, and 10 bases lay between the germline ends. This CDR3 is CASSLAGQGNEKLFF. CDR3 DNA: TGTGCCAGCAGTTTAGCGGGGCAGGGGAATGAAAAACTGTTTTTT.

This clonotype showed up many times. V and J are TRBV20-1 and TRBJ2-2, with 7 bases lining up with TRBD1. The CDR3 length is 14 residues. V lost 7 bases to trimming and J lost 1 base; unmatched junction nucleotides: 6. Germline V gene sequence: CDR1 DFQATT, CDR2 SNEGSKA (reference sequence). The CDR3 nucleotides read TGCAGTGTCACAGGGGCGATGAACACCGGGGAGCTGTTTTTT. Translation: CSVTGAMNTGELFF.

CDR3 loop: CASSLGSRGDQPQHF. As DNA, the CDR3 is TGCGCCAGCAGCTTGGGGTCCAGGGGGGACCAGCCCCAGCATTTT. This rearrangement joins TRBV5-1 to TRBJ1-5; 7 bases are a match to TRBD1. The junction had 7 bases not matched to a gene; V was cut back by 0 bases and J by 7 bases. The CDR3 covers 15 residues. The germline CDR1 and CDR2 sequences are SGHRS and YFSETQ.

The chain recombines TRBV6-1 with TRBJ1-1; TRBD1 might be the D (6 bases). The ends were cut back, 8 bases at V and 5 bases at J, with 18 bases in the middle. The CDR3 loop spans 14 amino acids. The germline V gene encodes CDR1 MNHNS and CDR2 SASEGT. As DNA, the CDR3 is TGTGCCAGCGTCACATGGAACAGGGAAACTGAAGCTTTCTTT. Its protein product is CASVTWNRETEAFF.

The rearrangement links TRBV7-2 to TRBJ2-3, with 8 bases lining up with TRBD2. The CDR3 has 16 residues. Germline CDR1 SGHTA, CDR2 FQGNSA. V lost 5 bases and J lost 3; bases outside the gene matches: 10. The CDR3 sequence is CASSQGGLGGTDTQYF. The CDR3 DNA reads as TGTGCCAGCAGCCAAGGGGGACTAGGGGGGACAGATACGCAGTATTTT.

This clonotype came up many times. This chain joins TRBV5-1 and TRBJ2-5; D perhaps matches TRBD1 (5 bases). The V gene lost 5 bases and the J gene lost 0 bases, with 5 bases spanning the gap. CDR3 length: 12 amino acids. Germline assignment: CDR1 SGHRS and CDR2 YFSETQ. The DNA for the CDR3 is TGCGCCAGCAGGACAGACCAAGAGACCCAGTACTTC. It translates to CASRTDQETQYF.

This clonotype turned up a few times. The chain uses TRBV24-1 and TRBJ2-5, with 10 positions matching TRBD1. The germline V gene has CDR1 KGHDR and CDR2 SFDVKD. V dropped 9 bases and J dropped 5; count of bases not matched to a gene: 5. The CDR3 runs 13 residues. CDR3 protein: CATQTGGHETQYF. The CDR3 nucleotides read TGTGCCACCCAGACAGGGGGCCACGAGACCCAGTACTTC.

The genes are TRBV5-1 and TRBJ2-5; D uncertain. Between the trimmed V and J ends, which lost 4 bases and 3 bases, there was a span of 4 bases. This CDR3 comprises 11 residues. Germline V CDR1 and CDR2: SGHRS, YFSETQ. CDR3 nucleotides: TGCGCCAGCAGCGAAAAAGAGACCCAGTACTTC. Encoded protein: CASSEKETQYF. The full variable domain, completed using reference TRBV5-1 and TRBJ2-5, is KAGVTQTPRYLIKTRGQQVTLSCSPISGHRSVSWYQQTPGQGLQFLFEYFSETQRNKGNFPGRFSGRQFSNSRSEMNVSTLELGDSALYLCASSEKETQYFGPGTRLLVL.

This clonotype has more than one count but fewer than ten. The rearrangement joins TRBV20-1 to TRBJ1-1; D may be TRBD1 (6 bases). The CDR3 is 13 residues long. Germline V gene lookup returns CDR1 DFQATT and CDR2 SNEGSKA (reference sequence). V shed 6 bases and J shed 1 base, with 12 bases lying between them. The CDR3 DNA follows: TGCAGTGCCCTGACAGGTTCGAACACTGAAGCTTTCTTT. It yields the protein CSALTGSNTEAFF.

The chain uses TRBV24-1 and TRBJ2-3; 10 nucleotides match TRBD2. The V gene's germline CDR1 is KGHDR and CDR2 SFDVKD. V shed 4 bases and J 4 bases; nucleotides not matched to a gene: 10. This CDR3 spans 17 amino acids. The chain's CDR3 is CATSDPSGGAFPDTQYF. The CDR3 DNA reads TGTGCCACCAGTGACCCGAGCGGGGGGGCCTTTCCAGATACGCAGTATTTT.

This clonotype was picked up many times. The chain uses TRBV10-3 and TRBJ2-7, with D perhaps TRBD1 (6 bases). Looked up from germline, CDR1 is ENHRY and CDR2 is SYGVKD. Trimming cost V 5 bases and J 3 bases, with 8 bases left between them. CDR3 size: 12 residues. The CDR3 nucleotides read TGTGCCATCAGTCCGACAGGCTACGAGCAGTACGTC. This encodes CAISPTGYEQYV.

The gene calls are TRBV6-1 and TRBJ1-2, with TRBD1 matching 9 bases. J was trimmed by 5 bases and V by 5 bases; bases with no gene match: 12. CDR1 is MNHNS and CDR2 is SASEGT in the germline V gene. There are 16 residues in the CDR3. In nucleotides, the CDR3 is TGTGCCAGCAGTTTCCCTCCGGGACAGGGCGTGTATGGCTACACCTTC. Residues: CASSFPPGQGVYGYTF.

The chain joins TRBV18 to TRBJ2-5, with D perhaps assigned TRBD1 or TRBD2 (5 bases each). CDR1 is KGHSH and CDR2 is LQKENI in the germline V gene. Trimming cost V 5 bases and J 5 bases, with 30 bases left between them. CDR3 length equals 19 residues. CDR3 region: CASSFSQVAVGPNSETQYF. CDR3 nucleotides: TGTGCCAGCTCATTTTCCCAGGTCGCGGTGGGACCAAACTCGGAGACCCAGTACTTC.

There are a few counts of this clonotype. The chain employs TRBV4-1 and TRBJ2-7; 7 bases align to TRBD2. The CDR3 extends over 16 amino acids. With 0 bases clipped from V and 2 bases from J, the junction kept 7 bases outside the gene matches. The germline V gene has CDR1 MGHRA and CDR2 YSYEKL. CDR3 nucleotides: TGCGCCAGCAGCCAAGATGGGTCTGCGGGGGCCTACGAGCAGTACTTC. Amino acids: CASSQDGSAGAYEQYF.